What follows is one T cell receptor (beta chain) and its context. Its specificity is not known. This sample was taken from a study of T cell responses to AZD1222 COVID-19 vaccine. General study results and limits: White British donors predominated, females outnumbered males, and clonal diversity was possibly underestimated. Nearly half of the spike-specific TCRs reportedly recognize variant regions that carry no mutations. All repertoire sampling was performed exclusively after the peak T cell response.

Sequenced by immunoSEQ multiplex PCR; TCRdb stores in-frame clones only, minus some. Of roughly 180,000 clones in the sample, about 90% were seen once. Germline V lookup: CDR1 SNHLY, CDR2 FYNNEI. The CDR3 extends over 14 amino acids. V was pared by 6 bases and J by 6 bases, with 4 bases of the junction left unmatched. The chain employs TRBV2 and TRBJ2-3, with TRBD1 identical over 12 bases. The clonotype comes from an adult in good health. The specimen was peripheral blood, collected on day 0 of AZD1222 vaccination. The CDR3 region has the DNA TGTGCCAGCAGGTCCGGGACAGGGGGCGATACGCAGTATTTT. Its translation: CASRSGTGGDTQYF. Filled out from reference TRBV2 and TRBJ2-3, the complete variable domain reads EPEVTQTPSHQVTQMGQEVILRCVPISNHLYFYWYRQILGQKVEFLVSFYNNEISEKSEIFDDQFSVERPDGSNFTLKIRSTKLEDSAMYFCASRSGTGGDTQYFGPGTRLTVL.